The TCR beta chain described here comes from a study of identical twins. Study results and caveats: Twins' excess sharing was less marked for out-of-frame beta sequences.

V was clipped by 5 bases and J by 0 bases; unmatched bases: 4. This CDR3 contains 15 residues. TCRdb re-derived calls from the 5' RACE reads in MiXCR, one entry per CDR3 protein. The sample holds 350,000 to 400,000 distinct CDR3 sequences, about 9% seen once. This clonotype was observed at least ten times. Its antigen is as yet unknown. This TCR was sampled from a woman aged 45-65 years in good health. This chain links TRBV12-3 or TRBV12-4 with TRBJ2-1, with TRBD2 matching over 7 bases. Sequenced material: naive T cells sorted from blood. The CDR3 DNA follows: TGTGCCAGCAGTCGCAGCGGGACCTCCTACAATGAGCAGTTCTTC. Translation gives CASSRSGTSYNEQFF.